Listed below are T cell receptor beta chains from one sample, sequenced in a study of blood T cell repertoires in COVID-19. The assay was immunoSEQ multiplex PCR, and TCRdb's table has in-frame clones only and misses some. The sample yields around 99,000 clones, 85% to 90% seen once. The sequenced sample consisted of peripheral blood. The receptors come from a human donor in a cohort sampled during active COVID-19. CDR3s include the opening cysteine and the closing phenylalanine or tryptophan. Each record gives: clone size, D gene, V gene, J gene, CDR3 protein, CDR3 DNA. A D gene is named only where the DNA matches it firmly. Part of the rows lack a size; the others show once, few, many or a class for expanded clones.

clone_size: NA; d_call: TRBD2; v_call: TRBV11-2; j_call: TRBJ2-2; cdr3_aa: CASSLRTSGRIVTGELFF; cdr3_nt: TGTGCCAGCAGCCTCCGGACTAGCGGGAGAATAGTTACCGGGGAGCTGTTTTTT
clone_size: few; d_call: NA; v_call: TRBV20-1; j_call: TRBJ2-7; cdr3_aa: CSVTVSYEQYF; cdr3_nt: TGCAGTGTCACGGTCTCCTACGAGCAGTACTTC
clone_size: NA; d_call: TRBD1; v_call: TRBV2; j_call: TRBJ1-2; cdr3_aa: CASRTGDVYGYTF; cdr3_nt: TGTGCCAGCAGGACAGGGGACGTCTATGGCTACACCTTC
clone_size: NA; d_call: NA; v_call: TRBV21-1; j_call: TRBJ2-7; cdr3_aa: CASSIQGGLEIYEQYF; cdr3_nt: TGTGCCAGCAGCATTCAGGGAGGGCTTGAGATTTACGAGCAGTACTTC
clone_size: NA; d_call: TRBD1; v_call: TRBV27; j_call: TRBJ1-2; cdr3_aa: CASSLRPLGTGGYTF; cdr3_nt: TGTGCCAGCAGTTTAAGACCCTTGGGGACAGGTGGCTACACCTTC
clone_size: NA; d_call: NA; v_call: TRBV24-1; j_call: TRBJ2-1; cdr3_aa: CATSDLRGSSYNEQFF; cdr3_nt: TGTGCCACCAGTGATTTGAGGGGGAGCTCCTACAATGAGCAGTTCTTC
clone_size: NA; d_call: NA; v_call: TRBV4-2; j_call: TRBJ1-2; cdr3_aa: CASSQDAPGHPIAFYGYTF; cdr3_nt: TGTGCCAGCAGCCAAGATGCCCCGGGACACCCGATCGCGTTCTATGGCTACACCTTC
clone_size: NA; d_call: NA; v_call: TRBV7-2; j_call: TRBJ1-1; cdr3_aa: CASSPLRITEAFF; cdr3_nt: TGTGCCAGCAGCCCTCTCAGGATCACTGAAGCTTTCTTT
clone_size: NA; d_call: NA; v_call: TRBV7-2; j_call: TRBJ2-1; cdr3_aa: CASSLASGKGSYNEQFF; cdr3_nt: TGTGCCAGCAGCTTAGCGTCAGGCAAAGGATCCTACAATGAGCAGTTCTTC
clone_size: NA; d_call: NA; v_call: TRBV7-3; j_call: TRBJ2-1; cdr3_aa: CASSKDFYNEQFF; cdr3_nt: TGTGCCAGCAGTAAGGACTTTTACAATGAGCAGTTCTTC
clone_size: NA; d_call: TRBD2; v_call: TRBV6-6; j_call: TRBJ2-3; cdr3_aa: CASSLGLAGTDTQYF; cdr3_nt: TGTGCCAGCAGCCTGGGACTAGCAGGCACAGATACGCAGTATTTT
clone_size: NA; d_call: NA; v_call: TRBV2; j_call: TRBJ2-1; cdr3_aa: CASSDWDLGSVYNEQFF; cdr3_nt: TGTGCCAGCAGTGATTGGGACTTGGGCAGTGTGTACAATGAGCAGTTCTTC
clone_size: NA; d_call: TRBD1; v_call: TRBV18; j_call: TRBJ1-4; cdr3_aa: CASSLGQGGEKLFF; cdr3_nt: TGTGCCAGCTCCCTTGGACAGGGAGGCGAAAAACTGTTTTTT
clone_size: NA; d_call: TRBD1; v_call: TRBV27; j_call: TRBJ2-6; cdr3_aa: CASSLLGGSSGANVLTF; cdr3_nt: TGTGCCAGCAGTTTATTAGGGGGCAGCTCTGGGGCCAACGTCCTGACTTTC
clone_size: once; d_call: TRBD2; v_call: TRBV7-9; j_call: TRBJ2-5; cdr3_aa: CASSLGDVSGAKQETQYF; cdr3_nt: TGTGCCAGCAGCTTAGGGGACGTAAGCGGGGCCAAACAAGAGACCCAGTACTTC
clone_size: NA; d_call: TRBD2; v_call: TRBV5-4; j_call: TRBJ2-3; cdr3_aa: CASSPGRALHTDTQYF; cdr3_nt: TGTGCCAGCAGCCCAGGGAGGGCCCTACACACAGATACGCAGTATTTT
clone_size: NA; d_call: TRBD2; v_call: TRBV10-3; j_call: TRBJ2-5; cdr3_aa: CAISGAGRETQYF; cdr3_nt: TGTGCCATCAGTGGAGCGGGGAGGGAGACCCAGTACTTC
clone_size: NA; d_call: NA; v_call: TRBV5-1; j_call: TRBJ2-7; cdr3_aa: CASSLAGEGISYEQYF; cdr3_nt: TGCGCCAGCAGCTTGGCCGGGGAAGGGATCTCCTACGAGCAGTACTTC
clone_size: NA; d_call: TRBD1; v_call: TRBV5-1; j_call: TRBJ2-7; cdr3_aa: CASSLSQGATEQYF; cdr3_nt: TGCGCCAGCAGCTTGTCACAGGGGGCTACCGAGCAGTACTTC
clone_size: NA; d_call: TRBD2; v_call: TRBV4-2; j_call: TRBJ2-3; cdr3_aa: CASSAGVGSGSPDTQYF; cdr3_nt: TGTGCCAGCAGCGCAGGGGTCGGTAGCGGGAGCCCAGATACGCAGTATTTT
clone_size: NA; d_call: NA; v_call: TRBV7-9; j_call: TRBJ2-1; cdr3_aa: CASNPSILGGNEQFF; cdr3_nt: TGTGCCAGCAACCCAAGTATTCTGGGGGGCAATGAGCAGTTCTTC
clone_size: NA; d_call: NA; v_call: TRBV12-3/TRBV12-4; j_call: TRBJ1-4; cdr3_aa: CASSSRGEKLFF; cdr3_nt: TGTGCCAGCAGTTCCCGAGGAGAAAAACTGTTTTTT
clone_size: few; d_call: NA; v_call: TRBV23-1; j_call: TRBJ2-3; cdr3_aa: CASSHKSTDTQYF; cdr3_nt: TGCGCCAGCAGCCACAAGTCAACAGATACGCAGTATTTT
clone_size: NA; d_call: NA; v_call: TRBV29-1; j_call: TRBJ2-7; cdr3_aa: CSVDVRGAYEQYF; cdr3_nt: TGCAGCGTTGACGTCAGGGGGGCCTACGAGCAGTACTTC
clone_size: few; d_call: NA; v_call: TRBV12-5; j_call: TRBJ2-4; cdr3_aa: CASGFGAPELAKNIQYF; cdr3_nt: TGTGCTAGTGGTTTCGGAGCTCCCGAACTAGCCAAAAACATTCAGTACTTC
clone_size: NA; d_call: TRBD2; v_call: TRBV27; j_call: TRBJ2-1; cdr3_aa: CASSGWAGASGNEQFF; cdr3_nt: TGTGCCAGCAGTGGCTGGGCGGGAGCGTCAGGCAATGAGCAGTTCTTC
clone_size: NA; d_call: NA; v_call: TRBV19; j_call: TRBJ1-6; cdr3_aa: CASTLGGDSPLHF; cdr3_nt: TGTGCCAGTACCCTCGGGGGGGATTCACCCCTCCACTTT
clone_size: few; d_call: NA; v_call: TRBV4-2; j_call: TRBJ1-1; cdr3_aa: CASSQDTGGTEAFF; cdr3_nt: TGTGCCAGCAGCCAAGATACCGGGGGCACTGAAGCTTTCTTT
clone_size: NA; d_call: TRBD1; v_call: TRBV7-8; j_call: TRBJ1-1; cdr3_aa: CASSQRRQGGPEAFF; cdr3_nt: TGTGCCAGCAGCCAGAGACGACAGGGTGGACCTGAAGCTTTCTTT
clone_size: NA; d_call: NA; v_call: TRBV6-5; j_call: TRBJ1-2; cdr3_aa: CASYYRAGTGYTF; cdr3_nt: TGTGCCAGCTACTACAGGGCAGGAACGGGCTACACCTTC
clone_size: NA; d_call: NA; v_call: TRBV5-4; j_call: TRBJ1-2; cdr3_aa: CASSSGLNPWADYGYTF; cdr3_nt: TGTGCCAGCAGCTCCGGTCTAAACCCATGGGCCGACTATGGCTACACCTTC
clone_size: NA; d_call: NA; v_call: TRBV4-3; j_call: TRBJ2-7; cdr3_aa: CASSQDPLLYEQYF; cdr3_nt: TGCGCCAGCAGCCAAGACCCACTCCTATACGAGCAGTACTTC
clone_size: NA; d_call: TRBD1; v_call: TRBV6-1; j_call: TRBJ1-1; cdr3_aa: CASSEDTGQASAAFF; cdr3_nt: TGTGCCAGCAGTGAAGATACGGGACAGGCGAGTGCAGCTTTCTTT
clone_size: NA; d_call: NA; v_call: TRBV19; j_call: TRBJ1-2; cdr3_aa: CASKVRAWGGDYGYTF; cdr3_nt: TGTGCCAGTAAGGTCAGGGCGTGGGGGGGCGACTATGGCTACACCTTC
clone_size: NA; d_call: TRBD1; v_call: TRBV6-6; j_call: TRBJ1-5; cdr3_aa: CASSSTKGAPQPQHF; cdr3_nt: TGTGCCAGCAGTTCTACCAAGGGGGCCCCTCAGCCCCAGCATTTT
clone_size: NA; d_call: NA; v_call: TRBV3-1/TRBV3-2; j_call: TRBJ2-7; cdr3_aa: CASSPTGFSYEQYF; cdr3_nt: TGTGCCAGCAGCCCCACAGGGTTTTCCTACGAGCAGTACTTC
clone_size: NA; d_call: TRBD1; v_call: TRBV7-8; j_call: TRBJ1-2; cdr3_aa: CASSGWDRDDYGYTF; cdr3_nt: TGTGCCAGCAGCGGATGGGACAGGGATGACTATGGCTACACCTTC
clone_size: NA; d_call: TRBD2; v_call: TRBV3-1/TRBV3-2; j_call: TRBJ2-1; cdr3_aa: CASSHHRGDLDEQFF; cdr3_nt: TGTGCCAGCAGCCACCATCGGGGGGATCTAGATGAGCAGTTCTTC
clone_size: NA; d_call: NA; v_call: TRBV4-2; j_call: TRBJ2-3; cdr3_aa: CASSQDPSTDTQYF; cdr3_nt: TGTGCCAGCAGCCAAGATCCTAGCACAGATACGCAGTATTTT
clone_size: NA; d_call: NA; v_call: TRBV28; j_call: TRBJ1-1; cdr3_aa: CASSRTEAFF; cdr3_nt: TGTGCCAGCAGTCGCACTGAAGCTTTCTTT
clone_size: few; d_call: TRBD2; v_call: TRBV5-6; j_call: TRBJ2-3; cdr3_aa: CASSPGLAGRYGDTQYF; cdr3_nt: TGTGCCAGCAGCCCCGGACTAGCGGGAAGGTATGGAGATACGCAGTATTTT
clone_size: NA; d_call: TRBD1; v_call: TRBV5-1; j_call: TRBJ2-3; cdr3_aa: CASSSRGYSDTQYF; cdr3_nt: TGCGCCAGCAGCAGCAGGGGGTATTCAGATACGCAGTATTTT
clone_size: once; d_call: TRBD1; v_call: TRBV5-1; j_call: TRBJ1-3; cdr3_aa: CASSLQGPYSGNTIYF; cdr3_nt: TGCGCCAGCAGCCTACAGGGGCCTTACTCTGGAAACACCATATATTTT